The T cell receptor beta chain under discussion was sequenced for a study of neurological immune-mediated disorders (dated by TCRdb to between 2018 and 2021). For context, the study as a whole: The study compared peripheral blood TCR-beta repertoires of HTLV-I-associated myelopathy (HAM/TSP) patients, multiple sclerosis patients and healthy controls using UMI-based sequencing. Each longitudinal HAM/TSP and healthy donor was sampled at 3 time-points spaced at about 3-40 month intervals. The cohort included approximately 70 subjects: 14 with HAM/TSP, some 34 with multiple sclerosis, and 20 or so healthy controls. The 85 to 110 TCR-beta libraries included longitudinal samples, technical triplicates and paired sorted CD4+ and CD8+ T-cell subsets alongside PBMC samples.

The full study reports these points: TCR clonal expansion was greatest in HAM/TSP patients and smallest in MS patients, who ranked below even healthy controls. No identical CDR3 amino acid sequences were shared among expanded clones across subjects, suggesting private TCR-beta repertoires in all groups.

Deletion took 7 bases off V and 4 bases off J, with a span of 16 bases between the germline ends. Measured from the cysteine to the phenylalanine, the CDR3 is 14 residues long. CDR3 DNA only is kept here, 42 bases in frame from base 1. The germline V gene encodes CDR1 MGHDK and CDR2 SYGVNS. The time point label of this sample denotes: longitudinal time-point 3. For the unsorted PBMC libraries, 2 million PBMCs were stored in RNAlater at -80 degrees C until RNA extraction and were used to generate the libraries. Peripheral blood was subjected to Ficoll-Hypaque density gradient centrifugation to isolate PBMCs, which were then cryopreserved in liquid nitrogen. This clonotype was observed many times. What antigen it recognizes has not been identified. Base-call qualities are not available, and no considerably larger clone is one nucleotide away. cDNA was synthesized by template-switch 5'RACE using a primer with a 10-nucleotide random unique molecular identifier that tagged each TCR transcript. Each sequencing run produced over 190 million TCR-beta sequences covering 15-18 subjects. The RNeasy kit was used to extract total RNA. The KAPA Real-time Library Amplification kit was used to amplify TCR-beta VDJ regions with primers for the TCR constant region and the 5'RACE anchor. A first PCR added sample indexes and Illumina adaptors, and a second PCR then raised library yield. After Ampure bead purification, the TCR product of roughly 650 bp was size-selected on a 2% E-gel SizeSelection system. Library quality was checked on a Bioanalyzer, concentration was measured with Qubit, and libraries were quantified with the Kapa Library Quantification kit before pooling. Paired-end 2 x 150 bp sequencing of the libraries was performed on an Illumina HiSeq 2500. To increase sequence diversity, about 25-31% phiX was spiked into each library pool. The paper's data handling went like this. Quality-filtered reads were processed with the UMI-based MiGEC pipeline, and over 90% of raw TCR sequences were removed by the MiGEC pipeline during error correction. IMGT germline references were used for aligning VDJ genes, and each clonotype was defined as a unique CDR3 amino acid sequence together with its V-J genes. VDJtools evaluated clonal expansion, Shannon diversity and CDR3 relatedness (CalcPairwiseDistances, ClusterSamples); CLCbio workbench built phylogenetic trees. A clone was classed as expanded if it had 8 or more unique UMIs, a cutoff based on coefficient-of-variation modelling across technical triplicates. TCRdb reworked the public reads: Q25 trimming with fastp, MiXCR clone assembly, productive beta chains retained. Identical CDR3 protein sequences are pooled into one entry, listed with their most common genes and DNA. The V and J calls here are based on TCRdb, not the publication. In all, the sample holds 93,000 or so distinct CDR3 sequences, and 10% to 14% of those were seen once. Clones ranked in the top ten supply about 3.1% of the sample.

The chain is assembled from TRBV25-1 and TRBJ1-1; TRBD1 is a possible D gene, resting on 5 matching bases. The sample consisted of PBMCs. This clonotype originated in a female donor with HTLV-1-associated myelopathy (HAM/TSP). The CDR3 loop reads CASTQVGGTTEAFF. The bases read TGTGCCAGCACCCAAGTCGGGGGGACCACTGAAGCTTTCTTT.